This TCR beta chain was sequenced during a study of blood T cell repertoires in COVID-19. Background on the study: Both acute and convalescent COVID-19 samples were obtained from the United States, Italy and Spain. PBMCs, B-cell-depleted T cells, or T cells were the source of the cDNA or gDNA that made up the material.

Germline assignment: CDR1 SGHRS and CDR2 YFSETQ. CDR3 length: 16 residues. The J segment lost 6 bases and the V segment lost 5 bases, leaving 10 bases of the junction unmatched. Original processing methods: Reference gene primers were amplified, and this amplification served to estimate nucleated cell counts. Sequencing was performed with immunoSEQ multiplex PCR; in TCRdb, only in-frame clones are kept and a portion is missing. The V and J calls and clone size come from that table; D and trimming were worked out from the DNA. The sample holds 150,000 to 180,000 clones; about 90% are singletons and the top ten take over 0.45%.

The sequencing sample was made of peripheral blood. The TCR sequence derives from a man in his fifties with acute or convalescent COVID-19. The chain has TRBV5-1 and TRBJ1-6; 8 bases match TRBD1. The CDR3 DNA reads TGCGCCAGCAGTGCAGGGGGCTTTTCGGGTAATTCACCCCTCCACTTT. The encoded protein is CASSAGGFSGNSPLHF.